This T cell receptor (beta chain) was observed in a study of blood T cell repertoires in COVID-19. Clones were read by immunoSEQ multiplex PCR, and TCRdb kept only the in-frame ones, dropping some. Here the sample spans more than 95,000 clones, roughly 76% being singletons. The CDR3 extends over 15 amino acids. Germline CDR1 reads LNHDA; CDR2 reads SQIVND (reference sequence). V was clipped by 6 bases and J by 5 bases; unmatched bases: 11. The clonotype comes from a woman in her seventies with acute or convalescent COVID-19. V is TRBV19 and J is TRBJ2-7; 9 bases agree with TRBD1. Sequenced: peripheral blood. The CDR3 nucleotides are TGTGCCAGTAGGGACGGGGGACAGGGAAAGGACGAGCAGTACTTC. This encodes CASRDGGQGKDEQYF.